This T cell receptor (beta chain) is from a study of Graves' ophthalmopathy and Graves' hyperthyroidism. The germline V gene has CDR1 SNHLY and CDR2 FYNNEI. The CDR3 consists of 15 residues. Beta-chain TCR CDR3 regions were amplified from RNA transcripts. HTBI primers were employed in first-round RT-PCR, then a second-round multiplex PCR followed. Using its own MiXCR run on the multiplex PCR reads, TCRdb lists one record per CDR3 protein. The data contain hundreds of thousands of distinct CDR3 sequences, over 40% of them singletons. Worth noting for this clonotype: Compared with germline, one end of the junction differs, possibly owing to a read error.

The sequenced sample consisted of peripheral blood. This clonotype originated in an adult man with Graves' ophthalmopathy. The chain is built from TRBV2 and TRBJ2-2, with a weak D call TRBD2 (5 bases). The CDR3 DNA follows: TGTGCCAGCAGGGGTACTAGTGGGAACACCGGGGAGCTGTCTTGG. This gives the protein CASRGTSGNTGELSW. Together with reference TRBV2 and TRBJ2-2, the CDR3 gives the full variable domain: EPEVTQTPSHQVTQMGQEVILRCVPISNHLYFYWYRQILGQKVEFLVSFYNNEISEKSEIFDDQFSVERPDGSNFTLKIRSTKLEDSAMYFCASRGTSGNTGELSWGEGSRLTVL.